Given below is one T cell receptor (beta chain) in context. Its antigen is not identified. This CDR3 region has 14 residues. The ends lost 5 bases at V and 10 bases at J; junction bases unmatched: 12. Germline V lookup: CDR1 SGHRS, CDR2 YFSETQ. The sample belongs to a study of beta chain features in type 1 diabetes. Study-level points and caveats: Moderately but significantly shorter TCRB CDR3s were found in Type 1 diabetes patients in all four CD4+ subsets. VDJ junctions from type 1 diabetes patients carried fewer insertions and larger deletions.

Staining for CD45RO/CCR7/CD25/CD127/CD95/CD27 allowed sorting of CD4+ naive, central memory, regulatory and stem cell-like memory cells. The entirety of the isolated RNA underwent reverse transcription, so expressed TCRB transcripts were sequenced. Assay: immunoSEQ multiplex PCR; the TCRdb copy retains only in-frame clones and omits some. The sample carries tens of thousands of clones, about 66% recorded once. The J gene is TRBJ2-7, the V gene TRBV5-1; 10 bases match TRBD1. The sequence derives from a man aged 25-40 years with type 1 diabetes. Some clones in this sample may be carry-over from other donors' samples. The specimen was Tregs from blood. The CDR3 is CASSPSGGTGVQYF. CDR3 coding DNA: TGCGCCAGCAGTCCAAGCGGCGGGACAGGGGTTCAGTACTTC.